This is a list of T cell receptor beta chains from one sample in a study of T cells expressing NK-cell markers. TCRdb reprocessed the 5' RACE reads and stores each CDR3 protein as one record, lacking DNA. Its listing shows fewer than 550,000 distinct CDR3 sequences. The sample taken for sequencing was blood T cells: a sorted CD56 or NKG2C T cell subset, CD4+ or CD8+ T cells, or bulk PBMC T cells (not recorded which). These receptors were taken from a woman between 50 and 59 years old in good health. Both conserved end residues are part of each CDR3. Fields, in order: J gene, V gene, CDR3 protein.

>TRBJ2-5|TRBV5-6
CASSSGTGVQETQYF
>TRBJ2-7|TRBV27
CASTTRAKAYEQYF
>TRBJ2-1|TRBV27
CASSLSLAGVSEQFF
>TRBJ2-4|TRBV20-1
CSALYVGRLAKNIQYF
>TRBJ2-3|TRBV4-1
CASSPQTSGGHTQYF
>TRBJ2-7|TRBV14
CASSQVRGSGYEQYF
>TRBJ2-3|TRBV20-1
CSTIPGLRDTQYF
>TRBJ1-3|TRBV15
CATSSTQNSGNTIYF
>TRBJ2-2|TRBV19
CASTSSGLLTGELFF
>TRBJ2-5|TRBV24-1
CATSDWDRDQETQYF
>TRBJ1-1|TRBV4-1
CASSRPTVLGGTEAFF